These 30 T cell receptor delta chains share one sample of origin, sequenced in a study of γδ T cells in repeated Plasmodium falciparum infection. Bulk repertoires came from Vgamma9/Vdelta2+ or Vdelta2-negative gammadelta T cells flow-sorted from PBMC. TCRdb applied CATT to the multiplex PCR reads for clone calling. The sample has tens of thousands of delta-chain clones, roughly 0.98% seen once; the top ten hold approximately 10%. The sequenced sample consisted of gamma-delta T cells from blood. These TCRs come from a pool of human donors (malaria-infected and uninfected, not separated).

This clone was counted many times. The chain employs TRDV1 and TRDJ1; 8 nucleotides line up with TRDD3. Trimming took 0 bases from V and 0 from J; bases not matched to a gene: 18. The CDR3 sequence is 21 residues long. Germline CDR1 reads TSWWSYY; CDR2 reads QGS. In DNA, the CDR3 is TGTGCTCTTGGGGAACTCAAGCCCCACGGCGGGGATACAAGGTACACCGATAAACTCATCTTT. This codes for CALGELKPHGGDTRYTDKLIF.

Turning to this clone: The protein held in TCRdb is that of a much larger clone and does not match this DNA's translation at residue 10, likely because of a read error; the protein shown is translated from the DNA. V is TRDV2 and J is TRDJ1; 9 nucleotides match TRDD3. No J gene was available from TCRdb, and it was assigned here by a germline match of the DNA. The CDR3 is 18 residues long. The germline gives CDR1 GEAIGNYY, CDR2 EKD. J gave up 0 bases and V 4 bases, and 14 bases lay outside the gene matches. CDR3 sequence (DNA): TGTGCCTGTGAGAAACTGGGGGAATCTGTAACCCACACCGATAAACTCATCTTT. Its translation is CACEKLGESVTHTDKLIF.

A word on this clone: This DNA's translation differs at residue 13 from TCRdb's protein, which comes from a much larger clone; a read error is likely, and the protein shown is translated from the DNA. The V gene is TRDV1, the J gene TRDJ1; D possibly corresponds to TRDD3 (7 bases). The germline CDR1 and CDR2 sequences are TSWWSYY and QGS. V gave up 0 bases and J gave up 4 bases, with 21 bases separating them. This CDR3 spans 18 amino acids. CDR3 region: CALGELILRLGGIDKLIF. The CDR3 coding sequence is TGTGCTCTTGGGGAACTAATCCTACGTCTGGGGGGGATCGATAAACTCATCTTT.

On this clone itself: The protein in TCRdb stems from a much larger clone and differs at residue 10 from this DNA's translation, likely a read error; here the protein is translated from the DNA. The chain couples TRDV1 to TRDJ1; the match to TRDD3 covers 7 bases. V shed 4 bases, J shed 8 bases, and the junction held 22 bases outside the gene matches. CDR1 is TSWWSYY, CDR2 QGS, per germline. The CDR3 extends over 18 amino acids. CDR3 in DNA: TGTGCTCTTGGGGCTCTTCCAATACTTGCTGGGGGCCCCTCAAAACTCATCTTT. The encoded protein is CALGALPILAGGPSKLIF.

This clone was observed a handful of times. A far bigger clonotype differs at one base, so this is likely a read error. This sample also contains other DNA sequences that code for the same CDR3. The V call is TRDV2, the J call TRDJ1; 9 nucleotides match TRDD3. The CDR3 has 15 amino acids. Germline assignment: CDR1 GEAIGNYY and CDR2 EKD. DNA for the CDR3: TGTGCCTGTGACTCCCTACTGGGGGACACCGATAAGCTCATCTTT. It encodes CACDSLLGDTDKLIF.

A remark on this clone: A far larger clone lies a single base away; this is likely a read error. The same CDR3 can be traced to other DNA sequences in this sample. The chain uses TRDV1 and TRDJ1; 13 nucleotides line up with TRDD3. TCRdb gives no J gene; it was assigned here by matching the DNA to germline. Germline CDR1 reads TSWWSYY; CDR2 reads QGS. This CDR3 is built from 16 residues. V gave up 1 base and J gave up 7 bases; unmatched junction bases: 6. This CDR3 is CALGEPYWGIRGKLIF. CDR3 DNA sequence: TGTGCTCTTGGGGAACCCTACTGGGGGATACGGGGTAAACTCATCTTT.

This clone was counted between two and nine times. A far larger clone lies a single base away; this is likely a read error. This sample includes further DNA sequences coding for the same CDR3. The J gene is uncalled and the V gene is TRDV2; no check of the table's D call, TRDD3, against the DNA was made. Germline V gene lookup returns CDR1 GEAIGNYY and CDR2 EKD. There are 16 residues in the CDR3. CDR3 sequence: CACDTVEVQYTDKLIF. The DNA of the CDR3 is TGTGCCTGTGACACCGTGGAGGTCCAGTACACCGATAAACTCATATTT.

There are a few counts of this clone. A far larger clone is one nucleotide away, so this likely arose from a read error. At the DNA level, this CDR3 is encoded by other sequences in the same sample as well. The J gene is TRDJ1, the V gene TRDV1, with 8 bases lining up with TRDD3. The J gene, absent from TCRdb, was called here by matching the DNA to germline. This CDR3 has 20 residues. Germline lookup yields CDR1 TSWWSYY and CDR2 QGS. CDR3 bases: TGCGCTCTTGGGGAACTTGACTTTCTCTTAGGGGATACCAAATGGGGTAAACTCATCTTT. As protein: CALGELDFLLGDTKWGKLIF.

This clone was observed a handful of times. TCRdb has a much larger clone's protein, which differs at residue 20 from the translation of this DNA, likely because of a read error; what is shown is the protein translated from the DNA. At the DNA level, this CDR3 is encoded by other sequences in the same sample as well. The V and J genes are TRDV1 and TRDJ1; 11 nucleotides match TRDD3. This CDR3 has 26 amino acids. Germline values: CDR1 TSWWSYY, CDR2 QGS. V gave up 4 bases and J gave up 3 bases; unmatched junction bases: 37. CDR3 sequence: CALGVVLIPTPLADRLLGDIPDKLIF. CDR3 sequence (DNA): TGTGCTCTTGGGGTTGTATTAATTCCTACCCCCCTCGCTGATCGTCTACTGGGGGATATACCCGATAAACTCATCTTT.

This clone was counted a few times. This likely stems from a read error, as it lies one base from a far larger clone. Other DNA sequences of this sample code for an identical CDR3. The chain combines TRDV1 with TRDJ1, with 8 bases fitting TRDD3. The CDR3 length is 14 residues. Germline V lookup: CDR1 TSWWSYY, CDR2 QGS. CDR3 protein: CALLRPWGTDKLIF. For the CDR3, the DNA is TGTGCTCTCCTACGTCCCTGGGGGACCGATAAGCTCATCTTT.

A remark on this clone: TCRdb shows a much larger clone's protein in place of this DNA's translation, and the two differ at residue 10, likely through a read error; the protein shown is translated from the DNA. The chain employs TRDV1 and TRDJ1, with unresolved D. The CDR3 length is 13 residues. Trimming took off 8 bases at V and 11 bases at J, with 21 bases between the two ends. Looked up from germline, CDR1 is TSWWSYY and CDR2 is QGS. The CDR3 reads CALNKGAWFELIF. CDR3 DNA sequence: TGTGCTCTTAACAAAGGGGCCTGGTTTGAGCTCATCTTT.

This clone turned up a few times. A far more abundant clone sits one base away, making this likely a read error. Other DNA sequences within the sample encode an identical CDR3. V usage is TRDV1 and J usage is TRDJ1; TRDD3 aligns across 11 bases. CDR3 length: 22 residues. The germline V gene has CDR1 TSWWSYY and CDR2 QGS. The CDR3 DNA is TGTGCCCTTGGGGAACTAAGACCCATTCTGGGGGATACCCGTACTAACACCGATAAACTCATCTTT. Protein sequence: CALGELRPILGDTRTNTDKLIF.

Worth noting for this clone: The translation of this DNA and the TCRdb protein of a much larger clone differ at residue 8, probably owing to a read error; the protein shown here is translated from the DNA. The V and J genes are TRDV2 and TRDJ1; TRDD3 is a possible D gene (5 bases). TCRdb records no J gene; here it was assigned by comparing the DNA to germline. The CDR3 is 15 residues long. Looked up from germline, CDR1 is GEAIGNYY and CDR2 is EKD. V was trimmed by 3 bases and J by 4 bases, leaving 17 bases between them. The CDR3 bases are TGTGCCTGTGACCATACTGGCCGCCCCGACGATAAACTCATCTTT. Amino acids: CACDHTGRPDDKLIF.

This clone was detected a few times. A far larger clone differs by one base, so this is likely a read error. The same CDR3 can be traced to other DNA sequences in this sample. The chain couples TRDV1 to TRDJ1, with 11 bases that match TRDD3. CDR1 and CDR2 from the germline V gene are TSWWSYY and QGS. V was clipped by 1 base and J by 0 bases; unmatched bases: 19. This CDR3 is 22 amino acids long. The CDR3 region has the DNA TGTGCTCTTGGGGAACCTTCCTATGGTCTACTGGGGGATATTTGCTACACCGATAAACTCATCTTT. This translates into CALGEPSYGLLGDICYTDKLIF.

This clone has just a few counts. The protein given by TCRdb reflects a much larger clone and differs at residue 2 from this DNA's translation, likely from a read error; the protein shown is the DNA's translation. The rearrangement links TRDV1 to TRDJ1, with 8 bases aligning to TRDD3. The CDR3 is made up of 14 amino acids. Germline loops: CDR1 TSWWSYY, CDR2 QGS. The CDR3: CSLGGLWGTDKLIF. The CDR3 region has the DNA TGTTCTCTTGGGGGACTCTGGGGGACTGATAAACTCATCTTT.

This clone was counted a few times. The protein that TCRdb holds for this DNA derives from a much larger clone and differs from the translated DNA at residue 18, which likely indicates a read error; the protein shown here is translated from the DNA. V gene TRDV1 combines with J gene TRDJ1; TRDD3 matches 7 bases. Here the J gene came from matching the DNA to germline, since TCRdb omits it. Germline V CDR1 and CDR2: TSWWSYY, QGS. The trim removed 4 bases at V and 7 bases at J, leaving 33 bases unmatched. This CDR3 region has 22 residues. CDR3 region: CALGGTFSHWYWGPKDTGKLIF. In DNA form, the CDR3 reads TGTGCTCTTGGGGGGACTTTCTCCCACTGGTACTGGGGACCCAAGGACACGGGTAAACTCATCTTT.

This clone was seen a few times. The protein that TCRdb holds for this DNA derives from a much larger clone and differs from the translated DNA at residue 11, which likely indicates a read error; the protein shown here is translated from the DNA. Other DNA sequences in the same sample also yield this CDR3. The V call is TRDV2, the J call TRDJ2; D is ambiguous. Germline-derived CDR1 and CDR2 are GEAIGNYY and EKD. The V end lost 0 bases, the J end lost 8 bases, and 18 bases lay between the germline ends. The CDR3 is 16 amino acids. The DNA for the CDR3 is TGTGCCTGTGACACCGTATATGGGAGAGGGGCTGCACAACTCTTCTTT. This codes for CACDTVYGRGAAQLFF.

This clone came up many times. TCRdb attributes to this sequence the protein of a much larger clone, which differs from the DNA translation at residue 13; a read error is likely, and the protein displayed is translated from the DNA. The chain couples TRDV2 to TRDJ1, with 10 bases lining up with TRDD3. V shed 3 bases and J 3 bases; nucleotides not matched to a gene: 15. This CDR3 comprises 18 residues. The V gene's germline CDR1 is GEAIGNYY and CDR2 EKD. The CDR3 region is CACDPVLGDPGRADKLIF. The CDR3 nucleotides read TGTGCCTGTGACCCCGTACTGGGGGATCCGGGGAGAGCCGATAAACTCATCTTT.

A remark on this clone: TCRdb pairs this DNA with a much larger clone's protein that differs at residue 15, likely a read error; the protein shown was translated from the DNA. The chain employs TRDV2 and TRDJ1; the D gene is possibly TRDD3 (6 bases). The J gene comes from matching the DNA to germline here; TCRdb lacks it. This CDR3 spans 18 amino acids. Germline CDR1 reads GEAIGNYY; CDR2 reads EKD. In DNA, the CDR3 is TGTGCCTGTGACACCGTGGGGGGGACTTCGGGGAACACCGATGAACTCATCTTT. This codes for CACDTVGGTSGNTDELIF.

This clone showed up just a few times. A read error is the likely source, as a far larger clone sits one nucleotide away. The sample has other DNA sequences that encode this CDR3 too. The V call is TRDV1, the J call TRDJ1; TRDD3 matches 12 bases. J lost 3 bases, V lost 2 bases, and 22 bases had no gene match. This CDR3 spans 22 amino acids. Germline-derived CDR1 and CDR2 are TSWWSYY and QGS. The CDR3 protein is CALGETFGSYEEAGGYADKLIF. The CDR3 DNA sequence: TGTGCTCTTGGGGAAACCTTTGGTTCCTATGAAGAGGCTGGGGGATACGCCGATAAACTCATCTTT.

In the case of this clone: A far larger clone differs by one base, so this is likely a read error. In the same sample, other DNA sequences code for this CDR3. This chain uses TRDV2 with TRDJ1; no reliable D call. As TCRdb names no J gene, one was assigned here on the basis of a DNA match to germline. The CDR3 has 13 amino acids. V lost 4 bases and J 9 bases, leaving 17 bases between the germline ends. Per the germline V gene, CDR1 is GEAIGNYY and CDR2 is EKD. The CDR3 nucleotides read TGTGCCTGTGATGTCCGACGGGTCCCCGAACTCATCTTT. Translating gives CACDVRRVPELIF.

Notes on this clone: A far more abundant clone sits one base away, making this likely a read error. The sample has other DNA sequences that encode this CDR3 too. The chain joins TRDV2 to TRDJ1, with 12 bases aligning to TRDD3. TCRdb lists no J gene, so it was determined here by aligning the DNA to germline. This CDR3 is 18 amino acids long. CDR1 is GEAIGNYY, CDR2 EKD, per germline. The V gene end was trimmed by 2 bases and the J gene end by 0 bases; junction bases not matched to a gene: 9. The DNA for the CDR3 is TGTGCCTGTGACAGTTTACTGGGGGATACCCCGTACACCGATAAACTCATCTTT. This codes for CACDSLLGDTPYTDKLIF.

As for this clone: TCRdb assigns this DNA the protein of a much larger clone, which departs from its translation at residue 5; this likely reflects a read error, and the protein shown comes from translating the DNA. This chain links TRDV2 with TRDJ3, with a weak D call TRDD3 (5 bases). TCRdb lists no J gene, so it was determined here by aligning the DNA to germline. Per germline, CDR1 GEAIGNYY and CDR2 EKD. The CDR3 sequence is 18 residues long. Trimming took off 4 bases at V and 0 bases at J, with 15 bases between the two ends. CDR3 bases: TGTGCCTGTGAGAACCTGGGAGCCGACTCCTGGGACACCCGACAGATGTTTTTC. Translated: CACENLGADSWDTRQMFF.

This clone was counted a few times. TCRdb records a much larger clone's protein for this DNA, with a difference at residue 14 that likely arises from a read error; the protein given is the translation of the DNA. The rearrangement links TRDV1 to TRDJ1; TRDD3 aligns across 7 bases. CDR3 length equals 21 residues. Germline V gives CDR1 TSWWSYY, CDR2 QGS. V trimming: 1 base; J trimming: 0 bases; junction bases outside the gene matches: 20. The CDR3 coding sequence is TGTGCTCTTGGGGAACCGACCCATTCCTCTAATGGGGGACACTACACCGATAAACTCATCTTT. Protein product: CALGEPTHSSNGGHYTDKLIF.

Notes on this clone: A read error is likely here: a far larger clone is one base away. Other nucleotide sequences in the sample specify the same CDR3. The V gene call is TRDV1, and the J gene call is absent. CDR1 and CDR2 (germline): TSWWSYY, QGS. This CDR3 comprises 13 residues. This CDR3 is CALGALLRGPLIF. The CDR3 DNA follows: TGTGCTCTTGGGGCCCTACTTCGTGGACCCCTAATCTTT.

This clone was found many times. TCRdb assigns this DNA the protein of a much larger clone, which departs from its translation at residue 18; this likely reflects a read error, and the protein shown comes from translating the DNA. This chain links TRDV1 with TRDJ1; the match to TRDD3 covers 13 bases. The CDR3 has 21 residues. Germline lookup yields CDR1 TSWWSYY and CDR2 QGS. The CDR3: CALGKRSNWGIRGGYTDELIF. CDR3 DNA: TGTGCTCTTGGCAAACGGTCCAACTGGGGGATACGAGGGGGGTACACCGATGAACTCATCTTT.

Regarding this clone: TCRdb records a much larger clone's protein for this DNA, with a difference at residue 8 that likely arises from a read error; the protein given is the translation of the DNA. V and J are TRDV1 and TRDJ1, with TRDD3 matching 7 bases. No J gene was available from TCRdb, and it was assigned here by a germline match of the DNA. Germline trimming cut 3 bases from V and 0 bases from J; bases unmatched to any gene: 34. CDR1 is TSWWSYY and CDR2 is QGS in the germline V gene. CDR3 length equals 25 residues. CDR3 protein: CALGDSYGEHHSGGRDIPYTDKLIF. In DNA, the CDR3 is TGTGCTCTTGGGGATTCTTACGGGGAGCACCATTCTGGGGGCCGCGACATCCCGTACACCGATAAACTCATCTTT.

This clone has only a few counts. The protein that TCRdb holds for this DNA derives from a much larger clone and differs from the translated DNA at residue 12, which likely indicates a read error; the protein shown here is translated from the DNA. The chain links TRDV1 to TRDJ1; 8 nucleotides align to TRDD2. Germline-derived CDR1 and CDR2 are TSWWSYY and QGS. With 1 base clipped from V and 0 bases from J, the junction kept 22 bases outside the gene matches. The CDR3 extends over 22 amino acids. The CDR3 nucleotides are TGTGCTCTTGGGGAACCTTCCTACGGTCTACTGGAGGATATTTGCTACACCGATAAACTCATCTTT. This sequence encodes CALGEPSYGLLEDICYTDKLIF.

With respect to this clone: This likely reflects a read error, since a far larger clone is one base away. This CDR3 is also generated by other DNA sequences in the sample. V gene assignment gives TRDV2, but the J gene was left uncalled; the table calls TRDD3, which could not be checked here. The CDR3 loop spans 19 amino acids. The germline V gene has CDR1 GEAIGNYY and CDR2 EKD. The CDR3 DNA sequence: TGTGCCTGTGACACCGTTTATGGAGCCGGGATTCACAAAGGGGATAAGCTCATCTTT. Encoded protein: CACDTVYGAGIHKGDKLIF.

With respect to this clone: The TCRdb protein, from a much larger clone, departs from this DNA's translation at residue 19, likely by read error; the protein shown derives from the DNA. The V gene is given as TRDV1, and no J gene call is available; the tabulated D call, TRDD3, remains unverified against the DNA. The CDR3 consists of 21 residues. CDR1 is TSWWSYY and CDR2 is QGS in the germline V gene. The CDR3 nucleotides are TGTGCTCTTGGGGATCTGGACGGTACTGGGGGATACGTCATATACACCGATAAACCCATCTTT. This codes for CALGDLDGTGGYVIYTDKPIF.